Presented here are 5 T cell receptor beta chains from one specimen sequenced in a study of blood T cells in healthy people across ages. For the second PCR, which ran for 7 to 11 cycles, a sample-barcoded 5' primer and a J-beta primer mix were used. One entry per CDR3 protein results from TCRdb running MiXCR on the 5' RACE reads. The sample has about 800,000 distinct CDR3 sequences, about three fifths seen once. Sequencing used blood. These receptors were taken from a man in his thirties or forties in good health.

This clonotype was picked up a small number of times. The chain links TRBV6-6 to TRBJ2-5; TRBD2 matches at 8 bases. J was trimmed by 2 bases and V by 7 bases; bases with no gene match: 9. From germline, CDR1 is MNHNY and CDR2 SVGAGI (reference sequence). This CDR3 has 15 residues. In DNA, the CDR3 is TGTGCCAGCAAGGGGCGGGGGGTATGGCAAGAGACCCAGTACTTC. It is translated as CASKGRGVWQETQYF.

The rearrangement links TRBV20-1 to TRBJ2-3; D ambiguous. This CDR3 comprises 14 residues. Germline V gene data show CDR1 as DFQATT and CDR2 as SNEGSKA (reference sequence). Trimming took off 5 bases at V and 3 bases at J, with 15 bases between the two ends. The CDR3 coding sequence is TGCAGTGCTTTCGGACCGCTAGGGACAGATACGCAGTATTTT. Its protein product is CSAFGPLGTDTQYF.

This clonotype showed up just a few times. This chain uses TRBV18 with TRBJ2-7, with D unresolved. Germline lookup yields CDR1 KGHSH and CDR2 LQKENI. The CDR3 runs to 13 residues. Between the trimmed V and J ends, which lost 3 bases and 2 bases, there was a span of 8 bases. CDR3 sequence: CASSPSRTYEQYF. CDR3 bases: TGTGCCAGCTCACCTAGCCGTACCTACGAGCAGTACTTC. Filled out from reference TRBV18 and TRBJ2-7, the complete variable domain reads NAGVMQNPRHLVRRRGQEARLRCSPMKGHSHVYWYRQLPEEGLKFMVYLQKENIIDESGMPKERFSAEFPKEGPSILRIQQVVRGDSAAYFCASSPSRTYEQYFGPGTRLTVT.

This clonotype was picked up a small number of times. The V call is TRBV2, the J call TRBJ2-7, with a tentative D call TRBD1 (6 bases). Per the germline V gene, CDR1 is SNHLY and CDR2 is FYNNEI. V was shortened by 6 bases and J by 7 bases, with 10 bases between the two germline ends. The CDR3 extends over 11 amino acids. The CDR3 nucleotides read TGTGCCAGCAGGGACACAGGGGAGCAGTACTTC. Translation gives CASRDTGEQYF.

The genes are TRBV30 and TRBJ1-2, with a tentative D call TRBD1 (6 bases). Trimming took off 8 bases at V and 5 bases at J, with 24 bases between the two ends. CDR1 is GTSNPN and CDR2 is SVGIG in the germline V gene (reference sequence). This CDR3 spans 15 amino acids. DNA of the CDR3: TGTGCCGGACACAAGCGGGACATGAATGTATATGGCTACACCTTC. Translating gives CAGHKRDMNVYGYTF.